This TCR beta chain emerged from a study of radiotherapy plus CTLA-4 blockade in lung cancer. In the study overall: Objective response was observed in about 19% of patients, and disease control in approximately 30%. Study-wide results and limits: After treatment with radiotherapy plus ipilimumab, TCR clones that came from the tumor expanded in blood. Reportedly, early blood T cell clone dynamics best predicted response, with interferon-beta.

Focal radiation with ipilimumab CTLA-4 blockade was given to patients with chemo-refractory metastatic non-small-cell lung cancer. On this clone: Its specificity is not known. The same CDR3 is also encoded by other DNA sequences in this sample.

Some clones are missing from TCRdb's copy, which holds only in-frame ones; the method was immunoSEQ multiplex PCR. In the table there are roughly 32,000 clones, roughly three quarters of which are singletons. CDR3 length equals 14 residues. The germline V gene encodes CDR1 SGDLS and CDR2 YYNGEE. V was clipped by 0 bases and J by 5 bases, with 9 bases between them. The clonotype originates from a human donor with non-small cell lung cancer who had stable disease on radiotherapy plus ipilimumab. The sample here was peripheral blood, taken from a patient treated with radiotherapy plus ipilimumab. The rearrangement joins TRBV9 to TRBJ2-1; perhaps TRBD1 as D (5 bases). The CDR3 here is CASSVGPGNNEQFF. The CDR3 nucleotides read TGTGCCAGCAGCGTAGGGCCAGGGAACAATGAGCAGTTCTTC.